Below are 22 T cell receptor beta chains sequenced from a single sample in a study of naive and memory T cell subsets. General study findings and limits: Naive repertoires, especially CD8, held a few larger clonotypes, possibly memory cells re-expressing CD45RA.

Two oligonucleotides, mixed equimolar, formed the beta constant-region primer covering TRBC1 and TRBC2. The ligated cDNA underwent four PCR rounds using SP2 and nested alpha and beta constant-region primers. TCRdb fed the UMI-ligation and nested PCR reads into MiXCR, producing one record per CDR3 protein. The table has 120,000 to 150,000 distinct CDR3 sequences, approximately 20% seen once; the top ten hold roughly 0.63%. These receptors' antigens are unknown. Specimen: naive CD8+ T cells from blood. All receptors come from a human donor in good health.

This clonotype was counted many times. The chain links TRBV29-1 to TRBJ2-3, with 7 bases lining up with TRBD2. Germline CDR1 and CDR2: SQVTM and ANQGSEA. V lost 7 bases, J lost 2 bases, and 15 bases stayed unmatched. The CDR3 consists of 16 residues. The CDR3 protein is CSAQPLAVSITDTQYF. The CDR3 region has the DNA TGCAGCGCCCAGCCGCTAGCGGTTTCCATCACAGATACGCAGTATTTT.

This clonotype has only a few counts. This chain connects TRBV29-1 to TRBJ1-2, with TRBD1 identical over 8 bases. V shed 1 base, J shed 4 bases, and the junction held 8 bases outside the gene matches. Germline CDR1 and CDR2: SQVTM and ANQGSEA. The CDR3 totals 15 residues. The DNA for the CDR3 is TGCAGCGTTGAAGGGGGTGGACAGGGCCTCTATGGCTACACCTTC. Residues: CSVEGGGQGLYGYTF.

V and J are TRBV29-1 and TRBJ1-2; 7 bases are a match to TRBD1. The CDR3 spans 15 residues. Looked up from germline, CDR1 is SQVTM and CDR2 is ANQGSEA. V dropped 5 bases and J dropped 4; count of bases not matched to a gene: 13. CDR3 protein: CSVSGAGGKFYGYTF. As DNA, the CDR3 is TGCAGCGTTTCCGGTGCAGGGGGGAAATTCTATGGCTACACCTTC.

This chain connects TRBV30 to TRBJ2-3; D might be TRBD1 or TRBD2, each matching 5 bases. With 1 base removed from V and 3 bases from J, the gap between germline ends came to 20 bases. Germline V CDR1 and CDR2: GTSNPN, SVGIG (reference sequence). CDR3 length: 17 amino acids. The CDR3, as DNA: TGTGCCTGGAGTGCCTCGGGGCAGGGCGGATGGACAGATACGCAGTATTTT. Its translation is CAWSASGQGGWTDTQYF. Complete variable domain (other parts from reference TRBV30 and TRBJ2-3): SQTIHQWPATLVQPVGSPLSLECTVEGTSNPNLYWYRQAAGRGLQLLFYSVGIGQISSEVPQNLSASRPQDRQFILSSKKLLLSDSGFYLCAWSASGQGGWTDTQYFGPGTRLTVL.

V and J are TRBV27 and TRBJ2-1, with 8 positions matching TRBD2. V was pared by 6 bases and J by 2 bases, with 3 bases of the junction left unmatched. Germline loops: CDR1 MNHEY, CDR2 SMNVEV (reference sequence). The CDR3 contains 14 residues. The CDR3 loop is CASRSGGTYNEQFF. The DNA for the CDR3 is TGTGCCAGCAGGAGCGGGGGAACCTACAATGAGCAGTTCTTC.

The chain has TRBV6-6 and TRBJ2-3; 9 nucleotides line up with TRBD1. The germline CDR1 and CDR2 sequences are MNHNY and SVGAGI (reference sequence). The J segment lost 4 bases and the V segment lost 2 bases, leaving 10 bases of the junction unmatched. The CDR3 contains 17 residues. CDR3 in amino acids: CASSYEPGQGFSDTQYF. CDR3 sequence (DNA): TGTGCCAGCAGTTACGAGCCGGGACAGGGTTTCTCAGATACGCAGTATTTT.

The rearrangement uses TRBV27 and TRBJ2-5; D is unclear. The germline V gene encodes CDR1 MNHEY and CDR2 SMNVEV (reference sequence). The CDR3 consists of 13 residues. The V end lost 4 bases, the J end lost 4 bases, and 10 bases lay between the germline ends. CDR3 coding DNA: TGTGCCAGCAGTTCCCTCGGTTTAGAGACCCAGTACTTC. Translated, it gives CASSSLGLETQYF.

In its sample, this clonotype was seen a few times. The chain recombines TRBV27 with TRBJ2-3; D may correspond to TRBD1 or TRBD2 (5 bases each). This CDR3 is 21 amino acids long. V lost 8 bases to trimming and J lost 1 base, with 34 bases between them. From germline, CDR1 is MNHEY and CDR2 SMNVEV (reference sequence). In DNA form, the CDR3 reads TGTGCCAGCTCTCGCTGGGTGTTGCCTCGATCGGGACGCCGAGGCACAGATACGCAGTATTTT. This codes for CASSRWVLPRSGRRGTDTQYF.

The V and J genes are TRBV3-1 and TRBJ2-1, with 9 bases that match TRBD2. J gave up 2 bases and V 3 bases, and 11 bases lay outside the gene matches. CDR1 LGHDT and CDR2 YNNKEL come from the germline V gene (reference sequence). CDR3 length equals 18 residues. CDR3 sequence (DNA): TGTGCCAGCAGCCATATTAGCGGGAGAGGGGGCCCCTACAATGAGCAGTTCTTC. The encoded protein is CASSHISGRGGPYNEQFF.

The table lists this clonotype with a few counts. This chain uses TRBV30 with TRBJ1-2, with D unresolved. The V gene's germline CDR1 is GTSNPN and CDR2 SVGIG (reference sequence). V was trimmed by 1 base and J by 6 bases, leaving 9 bases between them. CDR3 size: 12 residues. CDR3 protein: CAWSEWADGYTF. Written as DNA, the CDR3 is TGTGCCTGGAGTGAATGGGCGGATGGCTACACCTTC.

This clonotype was seen a few times. J is TRBJ2-1 and V is TRBV12-3 or TRBV12-4; D gene unclear. This CDR3 spans 14 amino acids. V was trimmed by 0 bases and J by 6 bases, leaving 9 bases between them. The chain's CDR3 is CASSLAGRPNEQFF. As DNA, the CDR3 is TGTGCCAGCAGTTTAGCAGGCAGGCCCAATGAGCAGTTCTTC.

There are a few counts of this clonotype. The V and J genes are TRBV6-1 and TRBJ2-1; TRBD2 might be the D (5 bases). CDR1 is MNHNS and CDR2 is SASEGT in the germline V gene. V lost 2 bases to trimming and J lost 6 bases, with 14 bases between them. The CDR3 covers 15 residues. The CDR3 protein is CASSERWELSNEQFF. CDR3 coding DNA: TGTGCCAGCAGTGAAAGGTGGGAGCTCAGCAATGAGCAGTTCTTC.

The chain joins TRBV27 to TRBJ2-7; unclear D gene. This CDR3 is 14 amino acids long. Germline V lookup: CDR1 MNHEY, CDR2 SMNVEV (reference sequence). Trimming removed 3 bases at V and 6 bases at J, with 15 bases between. CDR3 residues: CASSLGSWGGEQYF. The CDR3 coding sequence is TGTGCCAGCAGTTTGGGCAGTTGGGGTGGCGAGCAGTACTTC.

V and J are TRBV28 and TRBJ2-2; the D is unclear. The germline V gene has CDR1 MDHEN and CDR2 SYDVKM. V was cut by 1 base and J by 4 bases, with 10 bases left in between. The CDR3 totals 15 residues. CDR3 nucleotide sequence: TGTGCCAGCAGTTTATTGGCTGCGTCCACCGGGGAGCTGTTTTTT. Protein sequence: CASSLLAASTGELFF.

This clonotype turned up a few times. The chain couples TRBV5-1 to TRBJ1-2; TRBD1 might be the D (6 bases). Germline CDR1 is SGHRS and CDR2 is YFSETQ. The CDR3 has 16 amino acids. Trimming cost V 3 bases and J 6 bases, with 21 bases left between them. This chain's CDR3 is CASSSDRNLGFHGYTF. The CDR3 nucleotides read TGCGCCAGCAGCTCCGACAGGAACCTAGGGTTCCATGGCTACACCTTC.

The rearrangement links TRBV4-1 to TRBJ2-7; 7 bases are a match to TRBD1. V trimming: 0 bases; J trimming: 3 bases; junction bases outside the gene matches: 8. From germline, CDR1 is MGHRA and CDR2 YSYEKL. The length of the CDR3 is 16 residues. Here the CDR3 DNA reads TGCGCCAGCAGCCAAGATATAGAGACAGGGATCTACGAGCAGTACTTC. Protein: CASSQDIETGIYEQYF.

This chain uses TRBV29-1 with TRBJ2-7; D may correspond to TRBD1 or TRBD2 (5 bases each). Germline V gene data show CDR1 as SQVTM and CDR2 as ANQGSEA. With 0 bases removed from V and 3 bases from J, the gap between germline ends came to 15 bases. The CDR3 is made up of 15 amino acids. The CDR3: CSVEEIRDGNYEQYF. Here the CDR3 DNA reads TGCAGCGTTGAAGAGATCCGGGACGGAAACTACGAGCAGTACTTC.

This chain links TRBV7-2 with TRBJ2-7, with D perhaps TRBD2 (6 bases). V was clipped by 5 bases and J by 6 bases, with 17 bases between them. CDR1 is SGHTA and CDR2 is FQGNSA in the germline V gene. This CDR3 is 14 amino acids long. The CDR3 here is CASSTARDFREQYF. The CDR3 DNA reads TGTGCCAGCAGCACCGCCCGGGACTTCCGCGAGCAGTACTTC.

The gene calls are TRBV19 and TRBJ2-4; 8 bases map to TRBD1. The CDR3 sequence is 17 residues long. With V trimmed by 6 bases and J by 0 bases, 10 bases remained unmatched. The germline CDR1 and CDR2 sequences are LNHDA and SQIVND (reference sequence). The CDR3, as DNA: TGTGCCAGTAGCGATCCTCGGCAGGGGGCAGCCAAAAACATTCAGTACTTC. It specifies CASSDPRQGAAKNIQYF.

The genes are TRBV27 and TRBJ2-3; D uncertain. The CDR3 consists of 13 residues. Trimming left V 3 bases short and J 5 bases short, with 9 bases between. The germline V gene has CDR1 MNHEY and CDR2 SMNVEV (reference sequence). The CDR3 DNA sequence: TGTGCCAGCAGTTTTTTCGGTGGAGATACGCAGTATTTT. Protein product: CASSFFGGDTQYF.

V usage is TRBV14 and J usage is TRBJ2-2, with unresolved D. Germline V gene lookup returns CDR1 SGHDN and CDR2 FVKESK. V lost 7 bases and J lost 4, with 13 bases in between. The CDR3 sequence is 14 residues long. CDR3 sequence: CASKGIAITGELFF. The DNA of the CDR3 is TGTGCCAGCAAAGGGATCGCCATCACCGGGGAGCTGTTTTTT.

This clonotype has a count of ten or more. The rearrangement links TRBV28 to TRBJ2-5, with 8 bases identical to TRBD1. Trimming cost V 5 bases and J 0 bases; bases outside gene matches: 8. The CDR3 spans 16 residues. Germline CDR1 reads MDHEN; CDR2 reads SYDVKM. CDR3 sequence (DNA): TGTGCCAGCAGTCCCCGGACAGGGCCGGACCAAGAGACCCAGTACTTC. Residues: CASSPRTGPDQETQYF.